This record concerns one TCR beta chain sequence. This record belongs to a study of radiation and T cells in renal cell carcinoma. Trimming took off 3 bases at V and 1 base at J, with 13 bases between the two ends. Germline assignment: CDR1 SGHTS and CDR2 YDEGEE. The CDR3 sequence is 15 residues long. The sample's time point: blood 4 weeks post-SBRT, at nephrectomy. Sample treatment: 15 Gy SBRT to primary tumor, nephrectomy 4 weeks later. Assay: immunoSEQ multiplex PCR; the TCRdb copy retains only in-frame clones and omits some. The profile shows some 150,000 clones, 75% to 90% of them singletons. The TCR sequence derives from a woman between 50 and 59 years old with renal cell carcinoma. The specimen was blood, collected from a patient whose treatment included radiotherapy and nephrectomy. The chain combines TRBV5-8 with TRBJ1-1, with TRBD1 as a possible D gene (5 bases). The chain's CDR3 is CASSYLGRGNTEAFF. CDR3 in DNA: TGTGCCAGCAGCTACTTGGGGAGGGGGAACACTGAAGCTTTCTTT.